The T cell receptor (beta chain) described here comes from a study of response to subunit inactivated influenza vaccine. The CDR3 contains 14 residues. The V and J ends lost 4 bases and 3 bases respectively, with 12 bases between them. Germline-derived CDR1 and CDR2 are KGHSH and LQKENI. TCRdb used MiXCR to reprocess the RT-PCR reads, holding one entry per CDR3 protein. Counted here are roughly 540,000 distinct CDR3 sequences, 20% to 25% occurring once; the ten biggest clones make up 2.8%. This sample also belongs to another study, concerning T cells expressing NK-cell markers. From that report: What made the TCR beta cDNA was 5'RACE template switching with UMIs. With respect to HCMV, most of the eight sequenced donors were seropositive, and one was seronegative. The contribution of dominant NKG2C+ clonotypes to CD8+ T cells in more than five donors was roughly 1.0-7.5%. Once again these clonotypes came out on top in the CD3+CD56-NKG2C+ fraction of a few donors. Expanded clones of NKG2C+ T cells had an unclear HCMV specificity.

The gene calls are TRBV18 and TRBJ1-1; weak D call: TRBD1 (5 bases). This material consisted of CD4+ T cells sorted from PBMCs, taken 11 to 12 days after vaccination. This clonotype was sampled from a man aged 45-60 years who received an inactivated influenza vaccine. This CDR3 is CASSLTRVDTEAFF. The DNA of the CDR3 is TGTGCCAGCTCACTCACCAGGGTTGACACTGAAGCTTTCTTT.